The 4 T cell receptor beta chains given below trace back to one sample, sequenced in a study of T cells in Graves' hyperthyroidism and ophthalmopathy. TCR beta CDR3 regions were amplified from RNA transcripts. Primed by the HTBI set, a first-round RT-PCR was run on the TCR CDR3. TCRdb reprocessed the multiplex PCR reads via MiXCR and lists one record per CDR3 protein. In the table there are 340,000 or so distinct CDR3 sequences, roughly 21% of which are singletons. Sequencing was done on a sample of blood. Receptors were obtained from a woman in her forties or fifties with Graves' hyperthyroidism.

The V gene is TRBV4-1, the J gene TRBJ2-2; 8 bases agree with TRBD1. Looked up from germline, CDR1 is MGHRA and CDR2 is YSYEKL. With V trimmed by 6 bases and J by 1 base, 4 bases remained unmatched. The CDR3 runs to 15 residues. The CDR3 coding sequence is TGCGCCAGCAGTTTGGACAGGGTGAACACCGGGGAGCTGTTTTTT. As protein: CASSLDRVNTGELFF.

This clonotype was observed a few times. The V and J genes are TRBV3-1 and TRBJ1-2, with D uncertain. CDR1 and CDR2 from the germline V gene are LGHDT and YNNKEL (reference sequence). The CDR3 loop spans 15 amino acids. Trimming left V 1 base short and J 4 bases short, with 13 bases between. The CDR3 region has the DNA TGTGCCAGCAGCCAAGCAGGCGCCAGCCCCTATGGCTACACCTTC. Translating gives CASSQAGASPYGYTF.

This clonotype was seen ten or more times. This chain connects TRBV5-1 to TRBJ1-5, with TRBD1 matching 10 bases. Germline CDR1 and CDR2: SGHRS and YFSETQ. With V trimmed by 6 bases and J by 5 bases, 5 bases remained unmatched. This CDR3 is built from 14 residues. The CDR3 bases are TGCGCCAGCACTCCCGGGACAGGGGATCAGCCCCAGCATTTT. The encoded protein is CASTPGTGDQPQHF.

This clonotype was detected a few times. The CDR3 nucleotides read TGTGCCAGCAGTCCGGGACCGACTACGGTCGAGCAGTACTTC. Encoded protein: CASSPGPTTVEQYF. The chain is built from TRBV12-3 or TRBV12-4 and TRBJ2-7, with D perhaps given as TRBD1 or TRBD2 (5 bases each). V was shortened by 5 bases and J by 6 bases, with 17 bases between the two germline ends. The CDR3 extends over 14 amino acids.